The table lists the clone carrying this TCR beta chain with a few counts. The V gene lost 9 bases and the J gene lost 4 bases, with 18 bases spanning the gap. The CDR3 loop spans 15 amino acids. The data derive from a study of T-cell reconstitution after alpha-beta-depleted transplantation in children. Library preparation (for TCRbeta) was performed with unique molecular identifiers. A single record per CDR3 protein comes from TCRdb applying MiXCR to the PCR reads. The sample lists over 400,000 distinct CDR3 sequences, around 13% occurring once. Sequencing was performed on PBMCs from the stem cell graft donor, taken from the stem cell graft. The chain uses TRBV12-3 or TRBV12-4 and TRBJ2-2; D might be TRBD2 (6 bases). The receptor comes from a human donor who donated a stem cell graft to a child with combined immunodeficiency. The CDR3 spells CASTEGPAGTGELFF. The CDR3 DNA follows: TGTGCCAGTACGGAGGGGCCAGCTGGCACCGGGGAGCTGTTTTTT.